The rows below give T cell receptor beta chains drawn from one sample of a study of blood T cell repertoires in COVID-19. Assay used: immunoSEQ multiplex PCR; TCRdb lists only in-frame clones, some missing. Of about 62,000 clones listed, roughly 70% are singletons. The source material was PBMCs or T cells enriched from blood (not recorded which). These TCRs come from a woman aged 60-75 years who had been exposed to COVID-19. Each CDR3 is given with its conserved first and last residue. The D gene is left open where the match is weak. A clone size is listed for some rows: how often the clone was seen (once, few, many), or a class if it is expanded.

CASSLRGRGGNTIYF TGTGCCAGCAGCTTAAGAGGGAGAGGTGGAAACACCATATATTTT TRBV7-6 . TRBJ1-3 .
CASSQEGQGLNGQYF TGTGCCAGCAGCCAAGAGGGACAGGGGTTAAATGGGCAGTACTTC TRBV3-1/TRBV3-2 TRBD1 TRBJ2-7 few
CASSLDRGTEAFF TGTGCCAGCAGCTTGGACCGGGGCACTGAAGCTTTCTTT TRBV5-8 . TRBJ1-1 .
CASSPGPGQGVYEQYF TGTGCCAGCTCACCAGGCCCGGGACAGGGGGTTTACGAGCAGTACTTC TRBV18 TRBD1 TRBJ2-7 .
CASSLSGATEAFF TGTGCCAGCAGCTTAAGCGGGGCCACTGAAGCTTTCTTT TRBV5-5 . TRBJ1-1 .
CASSLTARGEKLFF TGTGCCAGCAGCTTGACAGCACGCGGAGAAAAACTGTTTTTT TRBV11-2 . TRBJ1-4 .
CASSGGTLPGETQYF TGTGCCAGCAGTGGTGGGACTCTTCCGGGAGAGACCCAGTACTTC TRBV27 . TRBJ2-5 .
CSVTGGDGYTF TGCAGCGTTACAGGGGGCGATGGCTACACCTTC TRBV29-1 TRBD1 TRBJ1-2 .
CASRPGGWHQPQHF TGTGCCAGCAGACCCGGAGGATGGCATCAGCCCCAGCATTTT TRBV28 . TRBJ1-5 .
CASSFSGTGGTEAFF TGTGCCAGCAGCTTTTCCGGGACAGGGGGCACTGAAGCTTTCTTT TRBV11-2 TRBD1 TRBJ1-1 .
CASSRDGTGGQETQYF TGCGCCAGCAGCCGTGACGGGACAGGGGGCCAAGAGACCCAGTACTTC TRBV5-1 TRBD1 TRBJ2-5 many
CAWSDQGQITGELFF TGTGCCTGGAGTGACCAGGGACAAATCACCGGGGAGCTGTTTTTT TRBV30 . TRBJ2-2 few
CASSLPPPGREDHNEQFF TGTGCCAGCAGCCTACCCCCCCCTGGGCGGGAGGACCACAATGAGCAGTTCTTC TRBV28 TRBD2 TRBJ2-1 .
CASSQMLGPNQPQHF TGCGCCAGCAGCCAGATGCTAGGTCCCAATCAGCCCCAGCATTTT TRBV4-3 . TRBJ1-5 .
CASSLRGMNTEAFF TGTGCCAGCAGCCTGAGGGGGATGAACACTGAAGCTTTCTTT TRBV7-3 . TRBJ1-1 .
CASSLTVATNEKLFF TGTGCCAGCAGTCTGACAGTTGCAACTAATGAAAAACTGTTTTTT TRBV28 . TRBJ1-4 .
CASSLDRNNGYTF TGTGCCAGCAGTTTGGACAGGAACAATGGCTACACCTTC TRBV11-2 TRBD1 TRBJ1-2 .
CASSVWPGVGYGYTF TGCGCCAGCAGCGTTTGGCCAGGGGTGGGCTATGGCTACACCTTC TRBV5-1 . TRBJ1-2 many
CATSDLQVDYGYTF TGTGCCACCAGTGATTTGCAGGTAGACTATGGCTACACCTTC TRBV24-1 . TRBJ1-2 many
CATSEAGTGIDQPQHF TGTGCCACCAGTGAAGCTGGGACAGGGATCGATCAGCCCCAGCATTTT TRBV24-1 TRBD1 TRBJ1-5 .
CASSSKTGYYEQYF TGTGCCAGCAGCTCAAAGACAGGGTACTACGAGCAGTACTTC TRBV11-2 TRBD1 TRBJ2-7 .
CASSITAMGGAGYTF TGTGCCAGTAGTATAACCGCTATGGGGGGAGCTGGCTACACCTTC TRBV19 . TRBJ1-2 .
CASSLDLGEQYF TGTGCCAGCAGCTTAGACCTCGGCGAGCAGTACTTC TRBV11-2 . TRBJ2-7 .
CASWISGGLSGELFF TGTGCCAGCTGGATTAGCGGGGGCCTATCCGGGGAGCTGTTTTTT TRBV7-9 TRBD2 TRBJ2-2 .
CAWSVRGRDTQYF TGTGCCTGGAGTGTACGAGGAAGGGATACGCAGTATTTT TRBV30 . TRBJ2-3 once
CASSQVASTGGNTIYF TGTGCCAGCAGCCAAGTCGCCTCGACAGGTGGAAACACCATATATTTT TRBV4-2 . TRBJ1-3 .
CASKGQTNYGYTF TGTGCCAGCAAGGGACAGACTAACTATGGCTACACCTTC TRBV28 TRBD1 TRBJ1-2 many
CASSFETGGLSISYNEQFF TGCGCCAGCAGCTTTGAGACAGGGGGCCTTTCGATCTCCTACAATGAGCAGTTCTTC TRBV5-1 TRBD1 TRBJ2-1 .
CSAILPQDRGSRELFF TGCAGCGCCATACTTCCGCAGGACAGGGGGTCGAGGGAGCTGTTTTTT TRBV29-1 TRBD1 TRBJ2-2 .
CAATPGQKRNQPQHF TGCGCCGCTACCCCAGGACAGAAGCGCAATCAGCCCCAGCATTTT TRBV10-1 . TRBJ1-5 .
CASSLGLVETQYF TGTGCCAGCAGCTTGGGACTAGTTGAGACCCAGTACTTC TRBV6-2/TRBV6-3 TRBD2 TRBJ2-5 .
CASSPRDTTQETQYF TGCGCCAGCAGCCCCCGGGACACTACTCAAGAGACCCAGTACTTC TRBV4-1 . TRBJ2-5 .
CASSGGTGSTEAFF TGTGCCAGCAGCGGGGGGACAGGGTCCACTGAAGCTTTCTTT TRBV7-2 TRBD1 TRBJ1-1 once
CAWSTGGGITDTQYF TGTGCCTGGAGCACAGGAGGCGGGATAACAGATACGCAGTATTTT TRBV30 . TRBJ2-3 few
CASSLRGRESKAEAFF TGTGCCAGTAGCCTTCGTGGGAGAGAAAGTAAGGCTGAAGCTTTCTTT TRBV19 . TRBJ1-1 .
CASRESGELFF TGCGCCAGCAGGGAGTCCGGGGAGCTGTTTTTT TRBV5-1 . TRBJ2-2 .
CASTPERGTQYF TGTGCCAGTACGCCGGAGAGAGGTACGCAGTATTTT TRBV19 . TRBJ2-3 .
CASSSKAGGINEQFF TGTGCCAGCAGCTCCAAAGCGGGGGGGATCAATGAGCAGTTCTTC TRBV7-3 TRBD2 TRBJ2-1 once
CASSQDWGTYNEQFF TGCGCCAGCAGCCAAGATTGGGGCACCTACAATGAGCAGTTCTTC TRBV4-1 . TRBJ2-1 .
CAWGWRGTGNSGANVLTF TGTGCCTGGGGCTGGAGAGGGACAGGCAACTCTGGGGCCAACGTCCTGACTTTC TRBV30 TRBD1 TRBJ2-6 few
CASSLDGGYTGELFF TGTGCCAGCAGCTTGGACGGGGGATACACCGGGGAGCTGTTTTTT TRBV5-4 . TRBJ2-2 .
CASSRRGPNTGELFF TGTGCCAGCAGCCGCAGGGGGCCGAACACCGGGGAGCTGTTTTTT TRBV21-1 . TRBJ2-2 .
CASSFDTGGKQYF TGTGCCAGCAGTTTTGATACCGGGGGAAAGCAGTACTTC TRBV28 . TRBJ2-7 .
CASSQMSNLGYTF TGTGCCAGCAGCCAGATGTCCAACTTGGGCTACACCTTC TRBV14 . TRBJ1-2 few
CASSLQGQGKFF TGTGCCAGCAGCCTGCAAGGCCAGGGAAAGTTCTTC TRBV3-1/TRBV3-2 . TRBJ2-1 .
CASSDTRDRNTEAFF TGCGCCAGCAGTGATACCCGGGACAGGAACACTGAAGCTTTCTTT TRBV10-1 TRBD1 TRBJ1-1 .
CAITETGTGQGYTF TGTGCCATCACGGAAACCGGGACAGGCCAAGGCTACACCTTC TRBV10-3 TRBD1 TRBJ1-2 .
CASSLLTSTGISYGYTF TGTGCCAGCAGTCTCCTCACTTCGACAGGGATCAGCTATGGCTACACCTTC TRBV28 TRBD1 TRBJ1-2 .